The entry below gives a single T cell receptor beta chain sequence along with its context. This receptor's antigen is unknown. No much larger clonotype is one base removed from it; base qualities were not supplied. Donors were healthy HIV-negative adults with no recently reported acute infections or vaccinations. Only Caucasian adults living in Nashville, Tennessee, USA were represented among the donors. CD4+ T cells were enriched by magnetic negative selection; naive cells were then positively selected on CD45RA, and the negative fraction formed the memory subset. Blood was collected by leukapheresis, and PBMCs were isolated by Ficoll-Histopaque density gradient centrifugation and then cryopreserved in liquid nitrogen vapor phase. Analytical flow cytometry was used to check the purity and quantity of each magnetically sorted T cell population. Each sorted fraction had its genomic DNA isolated and then quantified by UV absorbance on a Nanodrop 2000c.

This sample stems from a study of shared clonotypes between healthy human individuals (dated by TCRdb to 2018 to 2021). Notes on the research overall: A couple of women and three men aged 18 to 49 years were included in the cohort. For each donor, CD4 naive and CD4 memory were each given three plates, CD8 naive was given two plates, and CD8 memory was given one plate. Blood TCR repertoires of roughly 5 healthy adults were deeply sequenced to estimate repertoire size and the extent of clonotype sharing between individuals. Libraries were prepared and TCR repertoires were sequenced by different laboratories using diverse techniques, in order to increase sequencing depth and limit assay-specific biases. Per donor, leukapheresis produced somewhere between about 0.8 and 9 billion PBMCs. The study at large found these results: Estimated clonotype richness was generally larger for naive than for memory subsets. Based on pairwise subsampling, the degree of clonotype sharing among donors was expected to be affected by sequencing depth. Higher generation probabilities were observed for clonotypes shared by all four sorted-subset donors than for non-shared clonotypes. The small number of donors limited the genetic and exposure-history diversity represented. Incomplete sequencing was indicated by rarefaction of sorted-subset datasets, despite the large sequencing depth. Sharing across a handful of donors was observed for around 5% of naive CD4, under 4% of naive CD8, around 2.5% of memory CD4, and around 0.4% of memory CD8 clonotypes. Only blood was sampled, and tissue TCR repertoires likely differ from those in blood.

Using the deep immunoSEQ assay, TCR CDR3 regions were amplified from genomic DNA by multiplex PCR. Extracted genomic DNA from each cell subset was distributed evenly across all wells of several immunoSEQ 96-well plates, and each plate was treated as a replicate. For sorted subsets, roughly 200 ng of genomic DNA, equivalent to about 30,000 T cell genomes, went into each replicate PCR. The purified libraries were quantified using a Qubit 3.0 fluorometer, sized with a Bioanalyzer 2100, and then quantified again using the KAPA Library Quantification kit. Each immunoSEQ 96-well plate was sequenced on its own single-read 150-cycle Illumina NextSeq 550 flow cell. In the paper's pipeline: Because only junctional sequences without quality scores were contained in the immunoSEQ output, filtering matching that applied to full-length reads could not be performed. To assign V/J genes and CDR3, sequences were annotated against IMGT germline references using PyIR, a Python wrapper for IgBLAST v1.9. Reads were filtered out if the reads had weak V/J assignments (E-value above 1e-6), no CDR3, stop codons, out-of-frame junctions, or ambiguous translated residues. V3J clonotypes were defined as sequences sharing the same inferred V gene, J gene, and CDR3 amino acid sequence. The percentage overlap between two repertoires was calculated by dividing the number of shared unique clonotypes by the size of the smaller repertoire. Repertoire richness was assessed with RTK rarefaction, the Chao1 estimator, and Recon v2.1 estimates of unobserved clonotypes. Generation probabilities were computed with OLGA for all TCRbeta clonotypes obtained by the gDNA method from several donors. The table comes from immuneACCESS by way of TCRdb, which keeps in-frame sequences with V and J called. Part of the clones is missing from these tables; in studies checked, under half for an unresolved V gene and the rest for unknown reasons. That table supplies the V and J calls and clone size; D and trimming were determined from the DNA. The sample table records hundreds of thousands of clones; almost 97% of these occur just once. The ten largest clonotypes hold less than 0.06% of the sample.

The CDR3 runs 15 amino acids, cysteine and phenylalanine included. This entry keeps only the CDR3 DNA: 45 bases, framed from base 1. Germline trimming amounts to 3 bases on V and 6 bases on J, with 10 as the count of junction bases outside the gene matches. CDR1 MNHEY and CDR2 SMNVEV are derived from the germline V gene (reference sequence). Source material: naive CD4+ T cells sorted from blood. The cell subset or site label for this specimen denotes: CD45RA+ positively selected. The TCR was taken from a woman aged 25 to 45 in good health. Rearrangement joined TRBV27 to TRBJ2-7; 8 bases in the junction line up with TRBD1. The CDR3 here reads CASSLGRGRSPEQYF. The sequence in DNA is TGTGCCAGCAGTTTGGGCAGGGGGCGCTCTCCCGAGCAGTACTTC.